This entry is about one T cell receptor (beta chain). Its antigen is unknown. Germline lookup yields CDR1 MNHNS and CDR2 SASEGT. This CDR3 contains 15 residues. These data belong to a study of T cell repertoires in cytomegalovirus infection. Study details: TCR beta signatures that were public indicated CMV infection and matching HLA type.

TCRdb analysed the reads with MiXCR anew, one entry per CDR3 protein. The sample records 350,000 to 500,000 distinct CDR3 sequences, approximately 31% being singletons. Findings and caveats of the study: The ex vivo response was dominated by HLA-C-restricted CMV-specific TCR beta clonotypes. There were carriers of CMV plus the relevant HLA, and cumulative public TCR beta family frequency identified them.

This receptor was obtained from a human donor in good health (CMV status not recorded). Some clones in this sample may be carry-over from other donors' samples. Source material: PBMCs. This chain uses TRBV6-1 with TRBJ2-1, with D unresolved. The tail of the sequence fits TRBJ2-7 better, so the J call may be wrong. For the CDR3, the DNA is TGTGCCAGCAGTGAAGCGCCGAGCTCCTACAATGAGCAGTACTTC. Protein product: CASSEAPSSYNEQYF.